This T cell receptor (beta chain) came from a study of T cells in Graves' hyperthyroidism and ophthalmopathy. On this clonotype itself: Its antigen is still unknown.

CDR3 length equals 16 residues. V was clipped by 2 bases and J by 7 bases; unmatched bases: 10. CDR1 and CDR2 from the germline V gene are SGHTA and FQGNSA. Subjects aged 18 to 65 presented with newly diagnosed hyperthyroidism of less than 2 months' duration. Around 10 ml fresh peripheral blood yielded the PBMCs. Overall study results and limits: Most thyroid clonotypes that were expanded above 0.001 also turned up in blood. Model output signaled ophthalmopathy a median approximately 6 months ahead of onset.

There were TCR beta CDR3 regions amplified from RNA transcripts. Using the HTBI primer set, a first-round RT-PCR was run on the TCR CDR3. TCRdb processed the multiplex PCR reads anew with MiXCR; each CDR3 protein has one entry. The sample contains about 130,000 distinct CDR3 sequences, about 20% of which appear only once. The sequenced sample consisted of blood. The rearrangement links TRBV7-2 to TRBJ1-4, with 7 bases identical to TRBD1. The clonotype originates from a woman between 50 and 59 years old with Graves' hyperthyroidism that later progressed to Graves' ophthalmopathy. CDR3 region: CASSLRQGGSGEKLFF. CDR3 in DNA: TGTGCCAGCAGCTTAAGACAGGGCGGTAGTGGTGAAAAACTGTTTTTT.